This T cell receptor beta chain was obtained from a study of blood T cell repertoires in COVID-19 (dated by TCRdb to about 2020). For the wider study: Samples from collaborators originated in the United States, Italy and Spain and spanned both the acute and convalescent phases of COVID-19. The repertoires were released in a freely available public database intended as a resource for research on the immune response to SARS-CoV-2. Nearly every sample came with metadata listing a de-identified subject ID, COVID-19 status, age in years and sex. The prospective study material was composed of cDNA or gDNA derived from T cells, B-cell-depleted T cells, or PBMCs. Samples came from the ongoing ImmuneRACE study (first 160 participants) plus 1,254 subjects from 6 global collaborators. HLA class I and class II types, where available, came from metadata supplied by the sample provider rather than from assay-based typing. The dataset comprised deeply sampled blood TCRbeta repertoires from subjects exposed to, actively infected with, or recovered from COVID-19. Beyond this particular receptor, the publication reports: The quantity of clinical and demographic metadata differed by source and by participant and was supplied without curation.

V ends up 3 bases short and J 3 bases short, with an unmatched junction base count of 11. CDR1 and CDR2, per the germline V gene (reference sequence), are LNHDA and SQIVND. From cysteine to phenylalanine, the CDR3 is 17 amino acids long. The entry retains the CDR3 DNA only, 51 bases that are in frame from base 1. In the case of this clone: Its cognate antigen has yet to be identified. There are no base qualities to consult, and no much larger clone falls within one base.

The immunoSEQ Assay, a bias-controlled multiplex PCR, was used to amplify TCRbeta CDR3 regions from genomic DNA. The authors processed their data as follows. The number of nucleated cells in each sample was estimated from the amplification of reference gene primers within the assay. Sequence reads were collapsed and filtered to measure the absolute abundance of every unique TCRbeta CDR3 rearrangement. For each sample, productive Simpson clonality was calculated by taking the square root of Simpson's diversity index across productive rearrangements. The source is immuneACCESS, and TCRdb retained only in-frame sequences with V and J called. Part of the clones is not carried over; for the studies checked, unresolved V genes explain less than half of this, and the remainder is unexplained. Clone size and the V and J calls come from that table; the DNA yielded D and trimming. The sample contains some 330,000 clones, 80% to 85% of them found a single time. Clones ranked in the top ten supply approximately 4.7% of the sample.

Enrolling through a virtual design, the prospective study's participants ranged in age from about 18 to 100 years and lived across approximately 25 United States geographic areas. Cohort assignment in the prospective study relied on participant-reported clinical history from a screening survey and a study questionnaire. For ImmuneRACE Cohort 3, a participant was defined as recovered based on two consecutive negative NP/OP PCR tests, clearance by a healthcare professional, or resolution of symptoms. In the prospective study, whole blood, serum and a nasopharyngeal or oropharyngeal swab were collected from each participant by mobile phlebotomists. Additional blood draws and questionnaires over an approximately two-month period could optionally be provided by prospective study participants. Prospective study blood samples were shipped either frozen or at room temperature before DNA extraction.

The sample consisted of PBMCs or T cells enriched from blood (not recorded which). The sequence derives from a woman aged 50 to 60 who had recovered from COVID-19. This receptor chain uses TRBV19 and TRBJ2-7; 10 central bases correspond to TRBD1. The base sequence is TGTGCCAGTAGTATCCGGGGAACCGGGACAGGGGTCTACGAGCAGTACTTC. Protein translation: CASSIRGTGTGVYEQYF.